This entry lists 32 T cell receptor beta chains sequenced from one sample in a study of blood T cell repertoires in COVID-19. Profiled with immunoSEQ multiplex PCR; TCRdb holds only in-frame clones, not every one. The profile covers about 210,000 clones, with around four fifths appearing a single time and 2% to 3% taken by the ten largest. Source material: peripheral blood. Receptors were obtained from a woman aged 40 to 50 with active or convalescent COVID-19.

The chain uses TRBV19 and TRBJ2-7; 8 bases line up with TRBD1. CDR1 and CDR2 (germline): LNHDA, SQIVND (reference sequence). This CDR3 spans 14 amino acids. Germline trimming cut 10 bases from V and 2 bases from J; bases unmatched to any gene: 10. CDR3 protein: CATQTPGGTYEQYF. The CDR3 DNA is TGTGCCACCCAGACCCCAGGGGGCACCTACGAGCAGTACTTC.

The rearrangement links TRBV19 to TRBJ2-1; 7 bases map to TRBD2. Germline lookup yields CDR1 LNHDA and CDR2 SQIVND (reference sequence). The CDR3 totals 15 residues. The ends lost 3 bases at V and 8 bases at J; junction bases unmatched: 10. The CDR3 is CASSIRREYLYEQFF. In DNA form, the CDR3 reads TGTGCCAGTAGTATCCGGCGGGAGTACCTCTATGAGCAGTTCTTC.

V gene TRBV7-2 combines with J gene TRBJ2-5; D possibly corresponds to TRBD2 (7 bases). Germline V gives CDR1 SGHTA, CDR2 FQGNSA. Trimming pared 5 bases from V and 1 base from J, leaving 20 bases between. The CDR3 sequence is 17 residues long. The CDR3 loop is CASSPRGGLGAQETQYF. CDR3 nucleotide sequence: TGTGCCAGCAGCCCAAGGGGGGGCCTGGGTGCCCAAGAGACCCAGTACTTC.

The chain uses TRBV5-4 and TRBJ2-5; perhaps TRBD1 as D (6 bases). This CDR3 has 14 residues. Trimming pared 1 base from V and 3 bases from J, leaving 10 bases between. From germline, CDR1 is SGHNT and CDR2 YYREEE (reference sequence). CDR3 bases: TGTGCCAGCAGCTTGAGGGGGTTAGAAGAGACCCAGTACTTC. Protein product: CASSLRGLEETQYF. The complete variable domain, with remaining parts taken from reference TRBV5-4 and TRBJ2-5, reads ETGVTQSPTHLIKTRGQQVTLRCSSQSGHNTVSWYQQALGQGPQFIFQYYREEENGRGNFPPRFSGLQFPNYSSELNVNALELDDSALYLCASSLRGLEETQYFGPGTRLLVL.

The CDR3 sequence is CASSLGQGAEKLFF. The CDR3 region has the DNA TGTGCCAGCAGCTTAGGACAGGGGGCCGAAAAACTGTTTTTT. The chain links TRBV11-2 to TRBJ1-4; 10 bases fit TRBD1. CDR1 and CDR2 (germline): SGHAT, FQNNGV. This CDR3 contains 14 residues. V lost 1 base and J lost 8; bases outside the gene matches: 1.

The V gene is TRBV5-4, the J gene TRBJ2-1, with D maybe TRBD2 (5 bases). The length of the CDR3 is 13 residues. The V gene lost 0 bases and the J gene lost 7 bases, with 8 bases spanning the gap. The germline CDR1 and CDR2 sequences are SGHNT and YYREEE (reference sequence). CDR3 DNA sequence: TGTGCCAGCAGCTTGGTCGGGGTTAATGAGCAGTTCTTC. Its protein product is CASSLVGVNEQFF.

The V and J genes are TRBV30 and TRBJ1-1, with D perhaps TRBD1 (5 bases). Trimming shortened V by 4 bases and J by 1 base, and 13 bases separated the two germline ends. CDR3 length equals 14 residues. CDR1 and CDR2 (germline): GTSNPN, SVGIG (reference sequence). The CDR3 DNA is TGTGCCTGGACCAGGGAAACACGGAACACTGAAGCTTTCTTT. Translated, it gives CAWTRETRNTEAFF. The whole variable domain, remainder taken from reference TRBV30 and TRBJ1-1, is SQTIHQWPATLVQPVGSPLSLECTVEGTSNPNLYWYRQAAGRGLQLLFYSVGIGQISSEVPQNLSASRPQDRQFILSSKKLLLSDSGFYLCAWTRETRNTEAFFGQGTRLTVV.

The rearrangement uses TRBV7-2 and TRBJ2-7, with D unclear. CDR1 is SGHTA and CDR2 is FQGNSA in the germline V gene. The CDR3 is 13 residues long. V lost 0 bases and J lost 5, with 8 bases in between. The CDR3 DNA reads TGTGCCAGCAGCTTAGCAAACGACAACGAGCAGTACTTC. Its translation: CASSLANDNEQYF.

The V call is TRBV28, the J call TRBJ1-6, with 11 bases lining up with TRBD1. The V gene end was trimmed by 5 bases and the J gene end by 7 bases; junction bases not matched to a gene: 4. The CDR3 length is 15 residues. From germline, CDR1 is MDHEN and CDR2 SYDVKM. The CDR3: CASSAGTGGNSPLHF. As DNA, the CDR3 is TGTGCCAGCAGTGCCGGGACAGGGGGAAATTCACCCCTCCACTTT.

The genes are TRBV5-5 and TRBJ1-2, with TRBD1 as a possible D gene (5 bases). The CDR3 extends over 15 amino acids. V was clipped by 4 bases and J by 6 bases, with 19 bases between them. The germline V gene has CDR1 SGHKS and CDR2 YYEKEE (reference sequence). DNA for the CDR3: TGTGCCAGCAGCAAAAGAGAGACAGCAAAGGATGGCTACACCTTC. Its protein is CASSKRETAKDGYTF.

The chain recombines TRBV9 with TRBJ1-1; D perhaps matches TRBD1 (5 bases). V was trimmed by 0 bases and J by 4 bases, leaving 13 bases between them. CDR1 and CDR2 (germline): SGDLS, YYNGEE. The CDR3 runs to 15 residues. The DNA for the CDR3 is TGTGCCAGCAGCGTAGGACAGCGGGATCGCACTGAAGCTTTCTTT. This sequence encodes CASSVGQRDRTEAFF.

The rearrangement joins TRBV19 to TRBJ1-6, with TRBD1 matching over 7 bases. This CDR3 spans 18 amino acids. V lost 4 bases to trimming and J lost 10 bases; unmatched junction nucleotides: 19. Germline CDR1 reads LNHDA; CDR2 reads SQIVND (reference sequence). The CDR3 is CASSTRARPATGYSPLHF. Written as DNA, the CDR3 is TGTGCCAGTAGTACCCGCGCCAGACCGGCGACAGGGTACTCACCCCTCCACTTT.

The chain is built from TRBV12-5 and TRBJ1-6; no definite D call. Trimming removed 0 bases from V and 0 bases from J, with 18 bases in between. CDR3 length equals 20 residues. CDR1 and CDR2 from the germline V gene are LGHNT and FRNRAP. The CDR3 loop reads CASGLVPSNQRSSYNSPLHF. As DNA, the CDR3 is TGTGCTAGTGGTTTGGTCCCATCAAATCAAAGGAGCTCCTATAATTCACCCCTCCACTTT. The full variable domain, completed using reference TRBV12-5 and TRBJ1-6, is DARVTQTPRHKVTEMGQEVTMRCQPILGHNTVFWYRQTMMQGLELLAYFRNRAPLDDSGMPKDRFSAEMPDATLATLKIQPSEPRDSAVYFCASGLVPSNQRSSYNSPLHFGNGTRLTVT.

The V and J genes are TRBV19 and TRBJ1-6; D is perhaps TRBD1 (5 bases). V lost 7 bases, J lost 11 bases, and 15 bases lay in between. Germline values: CDR1 LNHDA, CDR2 SQIVND (reference sequence). This CDR3 region has 13 residues. The CDR3 coding sequence is TGTGCCAGTACCGGGACGGGGGGGACACCCCTCCACTTT. This encodes CASTGTGGTPLHF.

The CDR3 nucleotides are TGTGCCAGCAGCCAACCCTCGGGAGCGGGAGGGCAGTACGAGCAGTACTTC. Protein sequence: CASSQPSGAGGQYEQYF. This chain connects TRBV4-2 to TRBJ2-7, with 10 bases lining up with TRBD2. V gave up 2 bases and J gave up 4 bases; unmatched junction bases: 11. Germline V gene lookup returns CDR1 LGHNA and CDR2 YNFKEQ. The CDR3 covers 17 residues.

The V and J genes are TRBV5-6 and TRBJ1-3; 7 bases are shared with TRBD1. Germline CDR1 is SGHDT and CDR2 is YYEEEE. V was clipped by 4 bases and J by 3 bases; unmatched bases: 10. The CDR3 length is 16 residues. CDR3 DNA: TGTGCCAGCAGCCAAGTGACAGGGTATTATGGAAACACCATATATTTT. It encodes CASSQVTGYYGNTIYF.

J is TRBJ1-2 and V is TRBV3-1 (or the pseudogene TRBV3-2), with a possible D match to TRBD1 (5 bases). CDR1 is LGHDT and CDR2 is YNNKEL in the germline V gene (reference sequence). This CDR3 has 17 residues. Deletions cut 4 bases from V and 8 bases from J, with 26 bases between. The CDR3 coding sequence is TGTGCCAGCAGCCCTCCGACCGACAGCTCTACTGCGAGAGGCTACACCTTC. It is translated as CASSPPTDSSTARGYTF.

This clone was detected a few times. The chain combines TRBV6-5 with TRBJ1-2; D may be TRBD1 (5 bases). The V end was cut by 7 bases, the J end by 5 bases, with 14 bases between. CDR3 length: 13 residues. Germline V gives CDR1 MNHEY, CDR2 SVGAGI. The CDR3 bases are TGTGCCAGCACCGAGCGGGGACGATATGGCTACACCTTC. Protein product: CASTERGRYGYTF.

V gene TRBV9 combines with J gene TRBJ1-6; the match to TRBD1 covers 10 bases. After removal of 0 bases from V and 3 bases from J, the junction contained 3 bases not matched to a gene. The CDR3 is made up of 17 amino acids. Germline V CDR1 and CDR2: SGDLS, YYNGEE. In DNA form, the CDR3 reads TGTGCCAGCAGCGTAGATTGGACAGGGGGCTATAATTCACCCCTCCACTTT. Amino acids: CASSVDWTGGYNSPLHF.

The gene calls are TRBV9 and TRBJ1-5, with 10 bases fitting TRBD1. Trimming at V came to 3 bases and at J to 3 bases, leaving 6 bases not matched to a gene. Germline assignment: CDR1 SGDLS and CDR2 YYNGEE. This CDR3 contains 16 residues. CDR3 bases: TGTGCCAGCAGCGGTGCCGGGACAGGGGTCAATCAGCCCCAGCATTTT. Its translation: CASSGAGTGVNQPQHF.

V usage is TRBV7-8 and J usage is TRBJ1-2; D is uncertain. CDR3 size: 13 residues. Trimming removed 2 bases from V and 7 bases from J, with 11 bases in between. Germline V gene lookup returns CDR1 SGHVS and CDR2 FQNEAQ. CDR3 coding DNA: TGTGCCAGCAGCTTACAGAGGAATACTGGCTACACCTTC. This translates into CASSLQRNTGYTF. Full variable domain (remainder filled in from reference TRBV7-8 and TRBJ1-2): GAGVSQSPRYKVAKRGQDVALRCDPISGHVSLFWYQQALGQGPEFLTYFQNEAQLDKSGLPSDRFFAERPEGSVSTLKIQRTQQEDSAVYLCASSLQRNTGYTFGSGTRLTVV.

This clone was seen at least ten times. The rearrangement uses TRBV2 and TRBJ1-1; 8 nucleotides match TRBD1. Trimming at V came to 3 bases and at J to 6 bases, leaving 6 bases not matched to a gene. The germline V gene has CDR1 SNHLY and CDR2 FYNNEI. The CDR3 length is 14 residues. CDR3 amino acids: CASSEGRGPAEAFF. The CDR3 DNA reads as TGTGCCAGCAGTGAGGGCAGGGGGCCGGCTGAAGCTTTCTTT.

The chain carries TRBV11-3 and TRBJ1-2; 8 nucleotides align to TRBD1. Losses at the gene ends were 1 base for V and 4 bases for J; bases not matched to a gene: 2. CDR1 is SGHNT and CDR2 is YENEEA in the germline V gene. CDR3 length equals 14 residues. The CDR3, as DNA: TGTGCCAGCAGCTTAGTCGACAGGGGCTATGGCTACACCTTC. Protein product: CASSLVDRGYGYTF. Full variable domain (outside the CDR3, taken from reference TRBV11-3 and TRBJ1-2): EAGVVQSPRYKIIEKKQPVAFWCNPISGHNTLYWYLQNLGQGPELLIRYENEEAVDDSQLPKDRFSAERLKGVDSTLKIQPAELGDSAVYLCASSLVDRGYGYTFGSGTRLTVV.

The V and J genes are TRBV19 and TRBJ2-1; TRBD2 agrees at 16 bases. Germline V gene data show CDR1 as LNHDA and CDR2 as SQIVND (reference sequence). Trimming removed 6 bases from V and 8 bases from J; junction bases left unmatched: 7. This CDR3 comprises 16 residues. This CDR3 reads CASRSGLAGGGDEQFF. The CDR3, as DNA: TGTGCCAGTAGATCGGGACTAGCGGGAGGGGGCGATGAGCAGTTCTTC. Full variable domain (outside the CDR3, taken from reference TRBV19 and TRBJ2-1): DGGITQSPKYLFRKEGQNVTLSCEQNLNHDAMYWYRQDPGQGLRLIYYSQIVNDFQKGDIAEGYSVSREKKESFPLTVTSAQKNPTAFYLCASRSGLAGGGDEQFFGPGTRLTVL.

Concerning this clone: This sample also contains other DNA sequences that code for the same CDR3. CDR3 in DNA: TGTGCCAGCAGTGACGGGGGGAACCAGCCCCAGCATTTT. It is translated as CASSDGGNQPQHF. The chain has TRBV2 and TRBJ1-5; the D gene is possibly TRBD1 (5 bases). CDR1 and CDR2 from the germline V gene are SNHLY and FYNNEI. This CDR3 has 13 residues. V lost 3 bases and J 7 bases, leaving 10 bases between the germline ends.

The chain couples TRBV6-2 or TRBV6-3 to TRBJ1-5; 8 nucleotides align to TRBD1. CDR3 size: 14 residues. Per germline, CDR1 MNHEY and CDR2 SVGEGT. Losses at the gene ends were 4 bases for V and 7 bases for J; bases not matched to a gene: 6. The DNA for the CDR3 is TGTGCCAGCAGTTCCGGACAGGGTAGACAGCCCCAGCATTTT. Translation: CASSSGQGRQPQHF.

The rearrangement links TRBV5-1 to TRBJ1-2; 9 bases match TRBD1. The junction had 4 bases not matched to a gene; V was cut back by 4 bases and J by 0 bases. Looked up from germline, CDR1 is SGHRS and CDR2 is YFSETQ. The CDR3 has 15 residues. CDR3 bases: TGCGCCAGCAGCCTGACAGGGGGAACTAACTATGGCTACACCTTC. Its translation is CASSLTGGTNYGYTF.

V gene TRBV9 combines with J gene TRBJ1-4, with D perhaps matching TRBD1 (5 bases). The V end was cut by 0 bases, the J end by 3 bases, with 12 bases between. Germline V gene data show CDR1 as SGDLS and CDR2 as YYNGEE. The CDR3 is 16 amino acids. The CDR3 nucleotides read TGTGCCAGCAGCGTAGCCCCGGGGGTTTCTAATGAAAAACTGTTTTTT. This sequence encodes CASSVAPGVSNEKLFF. Full variable domain (outside the CDR3, taken from reference TRBV9 and TRBJ1-4): DSGVTQTPKHLITATGQRVTLRCSPRSGDLSVYWYQQSLDQGLQFLIQYYNGEERAKGNILERFSAQQFPDLHSELNLSSLELGDSALYFCASSVAPGVSNEKLFFGSGTQLSVL.

This clone is a singleton in its sample. The chain links TRBV7-8 to TRBJ2-7; TRBD2 agrees at 9 bases. With V trimmed by 4 bases and J by 5 bases, 12 bases remained unmatched. The CDR3 sequence is 16 residues long. Germline CDR1 and CDR2: SGHVS and FQNEAQ. The CDR3 loop is CASSSPGTSLTHEQYF. In nucleotides, the CDR3 is TGTGCCAGCAGCTCGCCGGGGACTAGCCTCACCCACGAGCAGTACTTC.

The chain combines TRBV30 with TRBJ2-2, with 7 bases fitting TRBD1. The CDR3 runs to 17 residues. The J segment lost 0 bases and the V segment lost 2 bases, leaving 9 bases of the junction unmatched. Germline CDR1 reads GTSNPN; CDR2 reads SVGIG (reference sequence). CDR3 loop: CAWSYPGQRTNTGELFF. The CDR3 DNA sequence: TGTGCCTGGAGTTATCCGGGACAGCGAACGAACACCGGGGAGCTGTTTTTT.

The V gene is TRBV6-5, the J gene TRBJ1-1; TRBD1 matches at 9 bases. The CDR3 is 13 residues long. Germline CDR1 MNHEY, CDR2 SVGAGI. V trimming: 6 bases; J trimming: 9 bases; junction bases outside the gene matches: 8. The CDR3 protein is CASSRTGGLQAFF. CDR3 bases: TGTGCCAGCAGCCGTACAGGGGGCTTACAAGCTTTCTTT.

V is TRBV11-3 and J is TRBJ1-2, with TRBD1 matching over 11 bases. Per germline, CDR1 SGHNT and CDR2 YENEEA. The CDR3 runs to 15 residues. The ends lost 5 bases at V and 5 bases at J; junction bases unmatched: 7. The CDR3 reads CASSLGTGGKYGYTF. CDR3 DNA sequence: TGTGCCAGCAGCCTGGGGACAGGGGGAAAGTATGGCTACACCTTC.